These 18 T cell receptor beta chains originate from one sample sequenced in a study of T cells in Graves' hyperthyroidism and ophthalmopathy. Amplified TCR beta CDR3 regions derived from RNA transcripts. The TCR CDR3 first-round RT-PCR relied on the HTBI primer set. Via MiXCR, TCRdb re-called the multiplex PCR reads, giving one row per CDR3 protein. The table records 300,000 to 500,000 distinct CDR3 sequences, approximately 15% of them present only once. Sequenced input: blood. These receptors were obtained from a woman aged 25-40 years with Graves' hyperthyroidism.

This clonotype was seen ten or more times. The chain has TRBV5-1 and TRBJ1-2, with 10 bases matching TRBD1. The germline gives CDR1 SGHRS, CDR2 YFSETQ. The V segment lost 0 bases and the J segment 4 bases; nucleotides outside the gene matches: 3. This CDR3 has 15 amino acids. CDR3 loop: CASSLGDRGSYGYTF. As DNA, the CDR3 is TGCGCCAGCAGCTTGGGGGACAGGGGTTCCTATGGCTACACCTTC. The variable domain in full, with the rest retrieved from reference TRBV5-1 and TRBJ1-2, is KAGVTQTPRYLIKTRGQQVTLSCSPISGHRSVSWYQQTPGQGLQFLFEYFSETQRNKGNFPGRFSGRQFSNSRSEMNVSTLELGDSALYLCASSLGDRGSYGYTFGSGTRLTVV.

For the CDR3, the DNA is TGCAGTGCTAGAGTCGGACCTAACACCGGGGAGCTGTTTTTT. As protein: CSARVGPNTGELFF. This chain joins TRBV20-1 and TRBJ2-2; D is undetermined. CDR1 and CDR2 (germline): DFQATT, SNEGSKA (reference sequence). V was shortened by 1 base and J by 2 bases, with 8 bases between the two germline ends. CDR3 length equals 14 residues.

This rearrangement joins TRBV15 to TRBJ1-5; 9 bases align to TRBD1. The CDR3 totals 14 residues. Germline values: CDR1 LNHNV, CDR2 YYDKDF (reference sequence). Trimming removed 1 base from V and 5 bases from J; junction bases left unmatched: 0. This CDR3 reads CATSRGTGDQPQHF. CDR3 nucleotide sequence: TGTGCCACCAGCAGAGGGACAGGGGATCAGCCCCAGCATTTT.

This clonotype was found many times. The chain has TRBV12-3 or TRBV12-4 and TRBJ2-3; perhaps D is TRBD1 or TRBD2 (5 bases each). V was clipped by 9 bases and J by 0 bases, with 13 bases between them. This CDR3 has 14 residues. The CDR3 sequence: CASQGPYSTDTQYF. In nucleotides, the CDR3 is TGTGCCAGTCAGGGACCCTATAGCACAGATACGCAGTATTTT.

The J gene is TRBJ1-1, the V gene TRBV29-1; D not resolved. With 3 bases removed from V and 6 bases from J, the gap between germline ends came to 8 bases. This CDR3 comprises 11 residues. Germline assignment: CDR1 SQVTM and CDR2 ANQGSEA. CDR3 nucleotides: TGCAGCGTTGATATAGTTTCTGAAGCTTTCTTT. It codes for CSVDIVSEAFF.

Worth noting for this clonotype: A much larger clone differs from this one at a single base, so this may be a read error. The CDR3 is CAGSRPDRQGTEAFF. CDR3 nucleotides: TGTGCCGGCAGCCGCCCCGACCGCCAGGGTACTGAAGCTTTCTTT. The rearrangement uses TRBV16 and TRBJ1-1, with D perhaps matching TRBD1 (5 bases). This CDR3 spans 15 amino acids. CDR1 and CDR2 from the germline V gene are KGHSY and FQNENV. The variable domain in full, with the rest retrieved from reference TRBV16 and TRBJ1-1, is GEEVAQTPKHLVRGEGQKAKLYCAPIKGHSYVFWYQQVLKNEFKFLISFQNENVFDETGMPKERFSAKCLPNSPCSLEIQATKLEDSAVYFCAGSRPDRQGTEAFFGQGTRLTVV.

On this clonotype: Possible read error: a much larger clone is one base away. V and J are TRBV29-1 and TRBJ2-7, with 9 bases lining up with TRBD2. This CDR3 spans 12 amino acids. V lost 3 bases and J lost 9; bases outside the gene matches: 6. Germline V gene lookup returns CDR1 SQVTM and CDR2 ANQGSEA. This CDR3 is CSVEAGGPMQYF. CDR3 bases: TGCAGCGTTGAGGCGGGAGGGCCGATGCAGTACTTC.

This clonotype was seen more than once but under ten times. J is TRBJ2-3 and V is TRBV24-1; 8 nucleotides agree with TRBD2. CDR3 length equals 15 residues. The trim removed 5 bases at V and 6 bases at J, leaving 9 bases unmatched. Germline CDR1 is KGHDR and CDR2 is SFDVKD. The CDR3 sequence is CATSVRASGSDTQYF. The CDR3 DNA is TGTGCCACCAGTGTGCGGGCTAGCGGGTCGGATACGCAGTATTTT.

This clonotype was detected only once. With a much larger clone just one base away, this may be a read error. The rearrangement joins TRBV7-9 to TRBJ2-7; D is undetermined. The CDR3 contains 15 residues. Per the germline V gene, CDR1 is SEHNR and CDR2 is FQNEAQ (reference sequence). Trimming removed 5 bases at V and 6 bases at J, with 20 bases between. The CDR3 DNA sequence: TGTGCCAGCAGCCTCCCAAGTGATCTAAGAGGCGAGCAGTACTTC. Its translation is CASSLPSDLRGEQYF.

This clonotype was counted at least ten times. The rearrangement joins TRBV3-1 to TRBJ1-3; D is uncertain. Germline V CDR1 and CDR2: LGHDT, YNNKEL (reference sequence). Trimming removed 1 base from V and 0 bases from J, with 10 bases in between. The CDR3 is 16 amino acids. The CDR3 DNA follows: TGTGCCAGCAGCCAAGTTCTGCGGGGCTCTGGAAACACCATATATTTT. It codes for CASSQVLRGSGNTIYF.

This chain connects TRBV9 to TRBJ1-2, with a possible D match to TRBD1 (6 bases). Germline V CDR1 and CDR2: SGDLS, YYNGEE. The length of the CDR3 is 16 residues. Trimming pared 4 bases from V and 4 bases from J, leaving 20 bases between. Here the CDR3 reads CASSPFAGGPSYGYTF. The CDR3 DNA reads as TGTGCCAGCAGCCCCTTTGCGGGGGGCCCTTCCTATGGCTACACCTTC. The whole variable domain, remainder taken from reference TRBV9 and TRBJ1-2, is DSGVTQTPKHLITATGQRVTLRCSPRSGDLSVYWYQQSLDQGLQFLIQYYNGEERAKGNILERFSAQQFPDLHSELNLSSLELGDSALYFCASSPFAGGPSYGYTFGSGTRLTVV.

This clonotype has ten or more counts. The V call is TRBV11-2, the J call TRBJ1-1, with no clear D. This CDR3 contains 14 residues. Germline-derived CDR1 and CDR2 are SGHAT and FQNNGV. V dropped 1 base and J dropped 4 bases, with 10 bases sitting between them. The CDR3 loop reads CASSLGQQSTEAFF. In nucleotides, the CDR3 is TGTGCCAGCAGCTTAGGACAACAGAGCACTGAAGCTTTCTTT.

This chain connects TRBV4-1 to TRBJ2-7, with 7 bases matching TRBD1. V gave up 3 bases and J gave up 1 base; unmatched junction bases: 9. This CDR3 is built from 16 residues. The V gene's germline CDR1 is MGHRA and CDR2 YSYEKL. The CDR3 DNA follows: TGCGCCAGCAGCCACGAAGCGGACAGGACGTCCTACGAGCAGTACTTC. This codes for CASSHEADRTSYEQYF.

The chain uses TRBV27 and TRBJ1-1; 9 nucleotides agree with TRBD1. The germline V gene encodes CDR1 MNHEY and CDR2 SMNVEV (reference sequence). The CDR3 consists of 18 residues. The V segment lost 5 bases and the J segment 3 bases; nucleotides outside the gene matches: 16. The CDR3, as DNA: TGTGCCAGCAGTCCCCAGGGACAGGGCACGATACGGGACACTGAAGCTTTCTTT. Translated: CASSPQGQGTIRDTEAFF.

Details on this clonotype: An end of the junction differs from the germline gene, which may be a read error. This chain connects TRBV5-1 to TRBJ1-1; possibly TRBD1 for D (6 bases). Germline CDR1 reads SGHRS; CDR2 reads YFSETQ. The CDR3 length is 14 residues. CDR3 residues: CASSLGTANTVAFF. DNA of the CDR3: TGCGCCAGCAGCTTGGGGACAGCGAACACTGTAGCTTTCTTT.

This clonotype was seen only a few times. This chain links TRBV20-1 with TRBJ2-3; 9 positions match TRBD1. Germline V gene sequence: CDR1 DFQATT, CDR2 SNEGSKA (reference sequence). Unmatched junction bases numbered 8, after V lost 5 bases and J lost 5 bases. The CDR3 has 14 amino acids. CDR3 amino acids: CSASRTGGQDTQYF. For the CDR3, the DNA is TGCAGTGCTTCTAGAACAGGGGGCCAAGATACGCAGTATTTT.

This rearrangement joins TRBV9 to TRBJ1-5; TRBD1 agrees at 11 bases. V dropped 0 bases and J dropped 5; count of bases not matched to a gene: 1. Germline loops: CDR1 SGDLS, CDR2 YYNGEE. The CDR3 has 15 residues. The CDR3 protein is CASSVGTGGYQPQHF. For the CDR3, the DNA is TGTGCCAGCAGCGTAGGGACAGGGGGCTATCAGCCCCAGCATTTT.

This clonotype was counted many times. The rearrangement uses TRBV20-1 and TRBJ2-7; no clear D. The germline CDR1 and CDR2 sequences are DFQATT and SNEGSKA (reference sequence). V was clipped by 1 base and J by 4 bases, with 14 bases between them. This CDR3 contains 14 residues. The CDR3 is CSARALVDTYEQYF. CDR3 sequence (DNA): TGCAGTGCTAGAGCTCTAGTAGACACGTACGAGCAGTACTTC.